This TCR beta chain emerged from a study of human T cells and chemical hapten exposure. Time point described: patch test 2, 6 weeks after DPC sensitization. The treatment is: therapeutic diphenylcyclopropenone sensitization with weekly scalp DPC. TCRdb used MiXCR to reprocess the RACE reads, holding one entry per CDR3 protein. The sample records more than 70,000 distinct CDR3 sequences, roughly 12% being singletons. This clonotype occurred many times. Germline CDR1 and CDR2: DFQATT and SNEGSKA (reference sequence). The CDR3 is 15 residues long. Trimming left V 6 bases short and J 2 bases short, with 17 bases between.

J is TRBJ2-1 and V is TRBV20-1, with a possible D match to TRBD2 (5 bases). The source is a man between 18 and 35 years old with alopecia areata. Some clones in this sample may be carry-over from other donors' samples. The specimen was whole blood, collected in connection with sensitization to the hapten diphenylcyclopropenone (DPC). The chain's CDR3 is CSAPIRGLTYNEQFF. The DNA for the CDR3 is TGCAGTGCGCCGATACGGGGTTTAACCTACAATGAGCAGTTCTTC.